What follows describes a single T cell receptor (beta chain). Its antigen is not identified. Time point meaning: week 47, end of study. Each vaccine dose was 300 ug of mutant IDH1 20-mer peptide, with topical imiquimod. This entry belongs to a study of a mutant IDH1 vaccine in newly diagnosed glioma. The V end lost 3 bases, the J end lost 2 bases, and 8 bases lay between the germline ends. Germline values: CDR1 SQVTM, CDR2 ANQGSEA. The CDR3 contains 13 residues. The data were produced by immunoSEQ multiplex PCR, yet TCRdb's version contains in-frame clones alone and is incomplete. Of approximately 50,000 clones listed, 76% are singletons.

Sequencing used PBMCs, obtained from a glioma patient whose treatment included an IDH1 peptide vaccine. The receptor comes from a middle-aged woman with glioma. Some clones in this sample may be carry-over from other donors' samples. The genes are TRBV29-1 and TRBJ1-3, with no clear D. CDR3 DNA sequence: TGCAGCGTTGAGAGGGATACTGGAAACACCATATATTTT. Residues: CSVERDTGNTIYF.